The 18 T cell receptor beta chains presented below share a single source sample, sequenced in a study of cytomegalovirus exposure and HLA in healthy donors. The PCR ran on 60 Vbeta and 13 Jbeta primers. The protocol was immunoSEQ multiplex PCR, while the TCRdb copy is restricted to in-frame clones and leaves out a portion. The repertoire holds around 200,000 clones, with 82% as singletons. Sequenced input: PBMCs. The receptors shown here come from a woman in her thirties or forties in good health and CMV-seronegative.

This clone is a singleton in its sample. CDR3 region: CASSYDRQGAHEQYF. DNA of the CDR3: TGTGCCAGCAGCTACGACAGACAGGGGGCCCACGAGCAGTACTTC. The V gene is TRBV16, the J gene TRBJ2-7, with TRBD1 matching 10 bases. V lost 5 bases to trimming and J lost 5 bases; unmatched junction nucleotides: 9. The CDR3 length is 15 residues. The germline V gene has CDR1 KGHSY and CDR2 FQNENV. Full variable domain (remainder filled in from reference TRBV16 and TRBJ2-7): GEEVAQTPKHLVRGEGQKAKLYCAPIKGHSYVFWYQQVLKNEFKFLISFQNENVFDETGMPKERFSAKCLPNSPCSLEIQATKLEDSAVYFCASSYDRQGAHEQYFGPGTRLTVT.

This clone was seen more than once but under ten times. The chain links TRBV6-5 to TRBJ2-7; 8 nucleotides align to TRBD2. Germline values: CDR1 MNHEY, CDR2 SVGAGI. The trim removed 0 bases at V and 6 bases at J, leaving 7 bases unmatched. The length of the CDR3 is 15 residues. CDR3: CASSYSRAGAREQYF. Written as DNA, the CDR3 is TGTGCCAGCAGTTACTCAAGAGCGGGAGCGCGCGAGCAGTACTTC.

DNA for the CDR3: TGTGCCAGCAGTACAGGGACAGGGGCCAATCAGCCCCAGCATTTT. Residues: CASSTGTGANQPQHF. This chain uses TRBV27 with TRBJ1-5; 10 bases align to TRBD1. Germline CDR1 reads MNHEY; CDR2 reads SMNVEV (reference sequence). J gave up 3 bases and V 5 bases, and 4 bases lay outside the gene matches. This CDR3 has 15 residues.

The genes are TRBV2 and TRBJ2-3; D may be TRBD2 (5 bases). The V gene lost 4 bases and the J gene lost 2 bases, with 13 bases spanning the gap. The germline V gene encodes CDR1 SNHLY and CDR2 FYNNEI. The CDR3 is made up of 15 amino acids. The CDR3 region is CASSGGEGDTDTQYF. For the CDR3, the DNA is TGTGCCAGCAGTGGCGGCGAGGGCGACACAGATACGCAGTATTTT.

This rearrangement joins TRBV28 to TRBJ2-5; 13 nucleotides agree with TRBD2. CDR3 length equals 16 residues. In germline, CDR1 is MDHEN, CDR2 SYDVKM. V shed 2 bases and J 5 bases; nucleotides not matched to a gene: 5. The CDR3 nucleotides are TGTGCCAGCAGTTTAAACGGACTAGCGGGAGTCGAGACCCAGTACTTC. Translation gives CASSLNGLAGVETQYF. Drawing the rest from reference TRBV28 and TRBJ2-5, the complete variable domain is DVKVTQSSRYLVKRTGEKVFLECVQDMDHENMFWYRQDPGLGLRLIYFSYDVKMKEKGDIPEGYSVSREKKERFSLILESASTNQTSMYLCASSLNGLAGVETQYFGPGTRLLVL.

CDR3 sequence (DNA): TGTGCCAGCAGTCGTAGCGCAACTAACTACAATGAGCAGTTCTTC. Amino acids: CASSRSATNYNEQFF. The chain carries TRBV11-3 and TRBJ2-1; D is possibly TRBD2 (5 bases). Trimming removed 6 bases from V and 3 bases from J, with 15 bases in between. Germline values: CDR1 SGHNT, CDR2 YENEEA. The CDR3 runs 15 residues.

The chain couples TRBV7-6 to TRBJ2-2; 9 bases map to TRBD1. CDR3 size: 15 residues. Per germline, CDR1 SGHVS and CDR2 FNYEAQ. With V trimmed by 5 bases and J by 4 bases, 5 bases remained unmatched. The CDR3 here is CASSPQTGGTGELFF. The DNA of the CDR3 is TGTGCCAGCAGCCCCCAGACAGGGGGCACCGGGGAGCTGTTTTTT.

The CDR3: CAWSPGNSPLHF. The DNA for the CDR3 is TGTGCCTGGAGTCCAGGGAACTCACCCCTCCACTTT. V gene TRBV30 combines with J gene TRBJ1-6, with TRBD1 as a possible D gene (5 bases). Germline CDR1 GTSNPN, CDR2 SVGIG (reference sequence). This CDR3 is 12 amino acids long. V was cut by 2 bases and J by 10 bases, with 9 bases left in between. Looking up the rest from reference TRBV30 and TRBJ1-6 gives the full variable domain: SQTIHQWPATLVQPVGSPLSLECTVEGTSNPNLYWYRQAAGRGLQLLFYSVGIGQISSEVPQNLSASRPQDRQFILSSKKLLLSDSGFYLCAWSPGNSPLHFGNGTRLTVT.

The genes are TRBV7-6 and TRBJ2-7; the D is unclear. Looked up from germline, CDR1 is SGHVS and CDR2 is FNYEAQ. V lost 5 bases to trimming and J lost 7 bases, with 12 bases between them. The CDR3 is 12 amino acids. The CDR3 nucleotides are TGTGCCAGCAGCAGCGATAGTCGGGAGCAGTACTTC. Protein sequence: CASSSDSREQYF.

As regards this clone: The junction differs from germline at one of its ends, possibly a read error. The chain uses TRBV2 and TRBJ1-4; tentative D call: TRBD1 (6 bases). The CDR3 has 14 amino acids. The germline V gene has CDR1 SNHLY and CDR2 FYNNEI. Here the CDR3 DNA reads TGTGCCAGCAGGGAAGGACAGAACCATGAAAAACTGTTTTTT. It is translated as CASREGQNHEKLFF.

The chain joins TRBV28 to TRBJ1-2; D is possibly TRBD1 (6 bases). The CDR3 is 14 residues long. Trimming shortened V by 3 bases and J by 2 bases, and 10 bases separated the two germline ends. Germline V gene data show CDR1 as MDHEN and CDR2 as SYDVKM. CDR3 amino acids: CASSLSQGNYGYTF. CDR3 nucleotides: TGTGCCAGCAGTTTGTCTCAGGGGAACTATGGCTACACCTTC.

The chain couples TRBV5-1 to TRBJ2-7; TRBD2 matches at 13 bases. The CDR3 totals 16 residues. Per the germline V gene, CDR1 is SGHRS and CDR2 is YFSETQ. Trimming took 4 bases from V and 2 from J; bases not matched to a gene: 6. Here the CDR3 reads CASSPQGLAGTYEQYF. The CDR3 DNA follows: TGCGCCAGCAGCCCACAGGGACTAGCGGGGACCTACGAGCAGTACTTC.

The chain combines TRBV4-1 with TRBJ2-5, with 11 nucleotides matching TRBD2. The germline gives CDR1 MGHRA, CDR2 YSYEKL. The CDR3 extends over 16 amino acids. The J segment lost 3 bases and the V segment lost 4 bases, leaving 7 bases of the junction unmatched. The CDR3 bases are TGCGCCAGCAGCCTCACCCAGGGACTAGCGGAAGAGACCCAGTACTTC. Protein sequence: CASSLTQGLAEETQYF.

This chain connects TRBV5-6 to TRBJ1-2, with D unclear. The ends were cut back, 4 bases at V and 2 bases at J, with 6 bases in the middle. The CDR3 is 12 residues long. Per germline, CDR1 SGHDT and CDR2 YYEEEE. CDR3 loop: CASSPGNYGYTF. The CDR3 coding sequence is TGTGCCAGCAGCCCCGGGAACTATGGCTACACCTTC.

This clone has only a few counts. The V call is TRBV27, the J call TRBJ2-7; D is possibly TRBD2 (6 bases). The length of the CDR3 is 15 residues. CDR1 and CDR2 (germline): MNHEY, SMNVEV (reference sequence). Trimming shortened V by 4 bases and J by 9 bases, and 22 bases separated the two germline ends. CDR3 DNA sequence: TGTGCCAGCAGTTCCGGGGGAAGACTGGGGGACGTGCAGTACTTC. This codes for CASSSGGRLGDVQYF.

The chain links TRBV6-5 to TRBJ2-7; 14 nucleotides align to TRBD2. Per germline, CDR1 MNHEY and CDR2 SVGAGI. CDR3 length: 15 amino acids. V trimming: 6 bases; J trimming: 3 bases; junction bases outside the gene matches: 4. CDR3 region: CASRSGTSGSYEQYF. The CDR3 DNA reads TGTGCCAGCAGATCCGGGACTAGCGGGAGCTACGAGCAGTACTTC.

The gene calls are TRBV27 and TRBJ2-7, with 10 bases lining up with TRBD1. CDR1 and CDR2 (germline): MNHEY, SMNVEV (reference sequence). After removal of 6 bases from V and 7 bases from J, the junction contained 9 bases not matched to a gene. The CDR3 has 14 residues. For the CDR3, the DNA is TGTGCCAGCAGACCCGGGACAGGGGCTGGAGAGCAGTACTTC. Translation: CASRPGTGAGEQYF.

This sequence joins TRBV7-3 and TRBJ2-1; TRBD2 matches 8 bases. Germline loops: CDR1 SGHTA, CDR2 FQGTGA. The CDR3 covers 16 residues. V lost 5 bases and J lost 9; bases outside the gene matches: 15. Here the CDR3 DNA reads TGTGCCAGCAGCGAGGGTACTAGCGGAGGGAGGGGTGAGCAGTTCTTC. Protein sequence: CASSEGTSGGRGEQFF.